This is a list of T cell receptor beta chains from one sample in a study of shared clonotypes between healthy human individuals. Here immunoSEQ multiplex PCR was the method, and the copy in TCRdb shows in-frame clones only, minus some. This table has about 580,000 clones, roughly 98% appearing once. Material: naive CD8+ T cells sorted from blood. Every receptor here comes from a man younger than 45 in good health. Both conserved end residues are part of each CDR3. A D gene is named only where the DNA matches it firmly. A row's size may be missing; if present it is once, few, many or a size class.

TRBJ2-1,once,TRBD2,TRBV11-2,CASSTWTSGSSIYNEQFF,TGTGCCAGCAGCACCTGGACTAGCGGGAGTTCGATTTACAATGAGCAGTTCTTC
TRBJ2-2,NA,NA,TRBV6-5,CASRATTNTGELFF,TGTGCCAGCAGGGCCACTACGAACACCGGGGAGCTGTTTTTT
TRBJ2-1,once,NA,TRBV18,CASSPKEGARNEQFF,TGTGCCAGCTCACCGAAGGAGGGGGCGAGGAATGAGCAGTTCTTC
TRBJ2-7,NA,NA,TRBV5-6,CASSLGTPTEQYF,TGTGCCAGCAGCTTGGGGACACCGACCGAGCAGTACTTC
TRBJ2-1,NA,NA,TRBV27,CASSLYSGLYNEQFF,TGTGCCAGCAGTTTATACAGCGGGCTCTACAATGAGCAGTTCTTC
TRBJ1-2,NA,NA,TRBV2,CASIGAYGYTF,TGTGCCAGCATCGGGGCATATGGCTACACCTTC
TRBJ2-7,NA,TRBD1,TRBV7-7,CASSLGQGPLYEQYF,TGTGCTAGCAGCCTGGGACAGGGACCCCTCTACGAGCAGTACTTC
TRBJ2-3,NA,NA,TRBV28,CASSSPLADKSSTDTQYF,TGTGCCAGCAGTTCCCCACTGGCGGACAAAAGTAGCACAGATACGCAGTATTTT
TRBJ2-7,NA,TRBD2,TRBV6-6,CASSYSWGTSGEQYF,TGTGCCAGCAGTTACTCGTGGGGAACTAGCGGCGAGCAGTACTTC
TRBJ2-7,NA,NA,TRBV27,CASSQFRGDYEQYF,TGTGCCAGCAGTCAGTTTCGGGGCGACTACGAGCAGTACTTC
TRBJ2-7,NA,NA,TRBV27,CASSLDGSPYEQYF,TGTGCCAGCAGTTTAGACGGGAGCCCCTACGAGCAGTACTTC
TRBJ2-1,NA,TRBD2,TRBV4-3,CASSQEGGGSYNEQFF,TGCGCCAGCAGCCAAGAGGGCGGGGGCTCCTACAATGAGCAGTTCTTC
TRBJ1-5,NA,TRBD1,TRBV28,CASSPGQGYSNQPQHF,TGTGCCAGCAGTCCGGGACAGGGATATAGCAATCAGCCCCAGCATTTT
TRBJ2-7,NA,NA,TRBV27,CASSLSTSYEQYF,TGTGCCAGCAGTTTGTCGACTTCCTACGAGCAGTACTTC
TRBJ2-3,NA,TRBD2,TRBV15,CATSARAGGETDTQYF,TGTGCCACCAGCGCCCGAGCGGGAGGGGAGACAGATACGCAGTATTTT
TRBJ2-1,NA,TRBD2,TRBV7-9,CASSPNQREGDEQFF,TGTGCCAGCAGCCCCAACCAGCGGGAGGGCGATGAGCAGTTCTTC
TRBJ2-7,once,NA,TRBV27,CASRGGHSYEQYF,TGTGCCAGCAGGGGGGGGCACTCCTACGAGCAGTACTTC
TRBJ2-2,NA,NA,TRBV18,CASSPLQGSNTGELFF,TGTGCCAGCTCACCACTGCAGGGATCGAACACCGGGGAGCTGTTTTTT
TRBJ2-1,NA,NA,TRBV10-2,CASSGNRVGQGGNEQFF,TGCGCCAGCAGTGGAAATCGGGTGGGTCAGGGTGGCAATGAGCAGTTCTTC
TRBJ1-3,NA,NA,TRBV6-6,CASSYSGRAGDTIYF,TGTGCCAGCAGTTACTCTGGCAGGGCGGGAGACACCATATATTTT
TRBJ1-1,NA,NA,TRBV28,CASSSLLGPEAFF,TGTGCCAGCAGTTCCCTCTTGGGGCCCGAAGCTTTCTTT
TRBJ2-3,once,NA,TRBV9,CASSKEGGGITDTQYF,TGTGCCAGCAGCAAAGAGGGTGGGGGGATCACAGATACGCAGTATTTT
TRBJ2-7,NA,TRBD1,TRBV5-6,CASSMDRFYEQYF,TGTGCCAGCAGCATGGACAGGTTCTACGAGCAGTACTTC
TRBJ2-7,NA,NA,TRBV27,CASSRDIFYEQYF,TGTGCCAGCAGTCGGGACATTTTTTACGAGCAGTACTTC
TRBJ1-4,once,TRBD1,TRBV5-1,CASTTGQGRADEKLFF,TGCGCCAGCACCACGGGACAGGGTCGTGCGGATGAAAAACTGTTTTTT
TRBJ2-5,NA,NA,TRBV5-1,CASSLGEGWETQYF,TGCGCCAGCAGCTTGGGAGAGGGCTGGGAGACCCAGTACTTC
TRBJ1-1,NA,NA,TRBV4-3,CASSPHGGREAFF,TGCGCCAGCAGCCCGCACGGGGGGCGTGAAGCTTTCTTT
TRBJ2-1,NA,TRBD2,TRBV11-3,CASRLAGDGEQFF,TGTGCCAGCCGACTAGCGGGAGACGGTGAGCAGTTCTTC
TRBJ2-3,NA,TRBD1,TRBV7-9,CASSFRTGPSTDTQYF,TGTGCCAGCAGCTTCCGGACAGGGCCAAGCACAGATACGCAGTATTTT
TRBJ2-3,NA,NA,TRBV5-4,CASSFRSDTQYF,TGTGCCAGCAGCTTTCGGTCGGATACGCAGTATTTT
TRBJ1-2,once,NA,TRBV2,CASSGGAKGYTF,TGTGCCAGCAGTGGAGGGGCCAAAGGCTACACCTTC
TRBJ1-1,NA,NA,TRBV7-6,CASSLDRATGEAFF,TGTGCCAGCAGCTTAGATCGGGCAACAGGTGAAGCTTTCTTT
TRBJ1-1,NA,NA,TRBV6-5,CASSTGVNTEAFF,TGTGCCAGCAGTACAGGAGTGAACACTGAAGCTTTCTTT
TRBJ1-5,NA,NA,TRBV5-6,CASSIGTNQPQHF,TGTGCCAGCAGCATAGGAACAAATCAGCCCCAGCATTTT
TRBJ2-7,NA,NA,TRBV11-3,CASSLDGYEQYF,TGTGCCAGCAGCTTAGATGGTTACGAGCAGTACTTC
TRBJ2-7,NA,TRBD2,TRBV30,CAWGDPSGSYEQYF,TGTGCCTGGGGGGATCCTAGCGGGTCCTACGAGCAGTACTTC
TRBJ2-1,NA,TRBD1,TRBV15,CATSRGKGANEQFF,TGTGCCACCAGCAGGGGAAAGGGGGCTAATGAGCAGTTCTTC
TRBJ2-7,NA,NA,TRBV4-3,CASSQDLTELGQYF,TGCGCCAGCAGCCAAGATCTGACGGAATTAGGGCAGTACTTC
TRBJ2-5,NA,NA,TRBV29-1,CSVRDTQETQYF,TGCAGCGTTAGGGATACCCAAGAGACCCAGTACTTC
TRBJ2-7,NA,TRBD1,TRBV5-1,CASSLVQGDYEQYF,TGCGCCAGCAGCTTGGTACAGGGGGACTACGAGCAGTACTTC
TRBJ2-3,NA,NA,TRBV4-1,CASSQEGFTDTQYF,TGCGCCAGCAGCCAAGAAGGCTTCACAGATACGCAGTATTTT
TRBJ1-5,NA,TRBD1,TRBV27,CASSLQGVGQPQHF,TGTGCCAGCAGTTTACAGGGGGTAGGGCAGCCCCAGCATTTT
TRBJ2-7,NA,TRBD2,TRBV7-9,CASSGGTSGSYEQYF,TGTGCCAGCAGCGGGGGGACTAGCGGGAGCTACGAGCAGTACTTC
TRBJ2-1,NA,TRBD2,TRBV4-3,CASSQMAGARNEQFF,TGCGCCAGCAGCCAAATGGCGGGAGCTAGGAATGAGCAGTTCTTC
TRBJ2-7,NA,TRBD2,TRBV13,CASSLSLAGGGYYEQYF,TGTGCCAGCAGCTTATCACTAGCGGGAGGAGGTTACTACGAGCAGTACTTC
TRBJ2-7,NA,TRBD1,TRBV28,CASRGRQGMGEQYF,TGTGCCAGCAGAGGAAGACAGGGGATGGGGGAGCAGTACTTC
TRBJ2-3,NA,NA,TRBV9,CASSVATRLYF,TGTGCCAGCAGCGTAGCTACACGGTTGTATTTT
TRBJ2-7,NA,NA,TRBV7-6,CASSLEPGPPRYEQYF,TGTGCCAGCAGCTTAGAGCCGGGACCTCCCCGCTACGAGCAGTACTTC
TRBJ2-2,NA,NA,TRBV2,CASSYSERDWTGELFF,TGTGCCAGCAGTTACAGTGAACGGGATTGGACCGGGGAGCTGTTTTTT
TRBJ1-2,NA,NA,TRBV4-1,CASSQGTGTYGYTF,TGCGCCAGCAGCCAAGGAACAGGGACCTATGGCTACACCTTC
TRBJ2-3,NA,NA,TRBV7-8,CASSLDDTRTHTDTQYF,TGTGCCAGCAGCTTAGATGACACTCGGACCCACACAGATACGCAGTATTTT